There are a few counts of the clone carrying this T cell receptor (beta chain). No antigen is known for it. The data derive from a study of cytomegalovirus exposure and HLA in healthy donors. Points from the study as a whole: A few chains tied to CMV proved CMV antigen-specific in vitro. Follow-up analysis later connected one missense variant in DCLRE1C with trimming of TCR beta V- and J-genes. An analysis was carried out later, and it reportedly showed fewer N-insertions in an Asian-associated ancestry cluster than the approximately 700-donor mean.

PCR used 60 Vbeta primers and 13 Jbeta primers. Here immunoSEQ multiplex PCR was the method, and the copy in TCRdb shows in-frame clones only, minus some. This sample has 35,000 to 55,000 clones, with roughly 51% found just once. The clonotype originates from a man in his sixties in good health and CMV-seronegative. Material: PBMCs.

The CDR3 region has the DNA TGTGCCAGCAGGACTTTTGGGACAAGTCGTCGGGATGGCTACACCTTC. Its translation: CASRTFGTSRRDGYTF. J is TRBJ1-2 and V is TRBV13; D perhaps matches TRBD1 (6 bases). The CDR3 loop spans 16 amino acids. Between the trimmed V and J ends, which lost 6 bases and 6 bases, there was a span of 23 bases. Germline CDR1 reads PRHDT; CDR2 reads FYEKMQ (reference sequence).